One sample yielded the 10 T cell receptor beta chains listed below, sequenced in a study of metastatic and nonmetastatic thyroid tumors. MiXCR was used by TCRdb to re-call the PCR reads. The sample carries roughly 7,800 clones, more than 25% recorded once. All patients reached thyroid surgery having received no treatment beforehand. Sequences were obtained from tumor tissue. These TCRs come from a male donor with papillary thyroid cancer or a benign thyroid nodule (not recorded which). Some clones in this sample may be carry-over from other donors' samples.

This rearrangement joins TRBV19 to TRBJ1-1; 7 positions agree with TRBD1. J lost 0 bases, V lost 6 bases, and 10 bases had no gene match. CDR1 and CDR2 (germline): LNHDA, SQIVND (reference sequence). This CDR3 is 16 amino acids long. CDR3 bases: TGTGCCAGTAGGCACACAGGGGTTATTTTGAACACTGAAGCTTTCTTT. Amino acid sequence: CASRHTGVILNTEAFF.

This clone was seen more than once but under ten times. The V call is TRBV19, the J call TRBJ1-2; TRBD1 matches at 8 bases. CDR3 size: 13 residues. V lost 4 bases to trimming and J lost 6 bases; unmatched junction nucleotides: 4. CDR1 and CDR2 from the germline V gene are LNHDA and SQIVND (reference sequence). CDR3 amino acids: CASSRTGRDGYTF. CDR3 nucleotide sequence: TGTGCCAGTAGTAGGACAGGGAGAGATGGCTACACCTTC. Together with reference TRBV19 and TRBJ1-2, the CDR3 gives the full variable domain: DGGITQSPKYLFRKEGQNVTLSCEQNLNHDAMYWYRQDPGQGLRLIYYSQIVNDFQKGDIAEGYSVSREKKESFPLTVTSAQKNPTAFYLCASSRTGRDGYTFGSGTRLTVV.

This clone has only a few counts. The chain joins TRBV6-1 to TRBJ2-6; D not certain. This CDR3 has 13 residues. Per the germline V gene, CDR1 is MNHNS and CDR2 is SASEGT. Trimming pared 11 bases from V and 3 bases from J, leaving 11 bases between. The CDR3 DNA follows: TGTGCCTCAAGGGTGTTTGGGGCCAACGTCCTGACTTTC. This sequence encodes CASRVFGANVLTF.

This clone was seen at least ten times. Mismatch with germline at one junction end may stem from a read error. V usage is TRBV20-1 and J usage is TRBJ1-3; 7 bases fit TRBD1. The V gene's germline CDR1 is DFQATT and CDR2 SNEGSKA (reference sequence). The CDR3 is 14 amino acids. DNA for the CDR3: TGCAGTGCCAGAGACAGGGAAAGGGCGAACACCATATATTTT. Amino acid sequence: CSARDRERANTIYF.

By proportion, this clone is medium-sized. The chain links TRBV12-3 or TRBV12-4 to TRBJ2-3; 11 positions agree with TRBD2. The CDR3 extends over 17 amino acids. The junction had 8 bases not matched to a gene; V was cut back by 6 bases and J by 0 bases. The CDR3 DNA follows: TGTGCCAGCAGCCTTGGGGGACTAGCGGTCAGCACAGATACGCAGTATTTT. Translating gives CASSLGGLAVSTDTQYF.

The V call is TRBV28, the J call TRBJ2-1, with 12 bases aligning to TRBD2. This CDR3 contains 16 residues. V trimming: 6 bases; J trimming: 7 bases; junction bases outside the gene matches: 10. CDR1 MDHEN and CDR2 SYDVKM come from the germline V gene. The CDR3 coding sequence is TGTGCCAGCAGCTCACGGACTAGCGGGGCGCGGAATGAGCAGTTCTTC. Translating it yields CASSSRTSGARNEQFF.

The chain has TRBV5-1 and TRBJ2-7; the D call may be TRBD1 or TRBD2 (6 bases each). This CDR3 is built from 15 residues. Trimming stripped 4 bases from V and 4 bases from J, with 18 bases between. Germline V CDR1 and CDR2: SGHRS, YFSETQ. CDR3 bases: TGCGCCAGCAGCGAAGAAGTAGGGGGGTGGTACGAGCAGTACTTC. Translated: CASSEEVGGWYEQYF.

CDR3: CASSPSPNQPQHF. In DNA, the CDR3 is TGTGCCAGCAGTCCATCCCCAAATCAGCCCCAGCATTTT. V usage is TRBV6-1 and J usage is TRBJ1-5; D is unclear. V was trimmed by 5 bases and J by 4 bases, leaving 9 bases between them. Germline assignment: CDR1 MNHNS and CDR2 SASEGT. This CDR3 is built from 13 residues.

The chain's CDR3 is CASSYKQGTAGYTF. The CDR3, as DNA: TGTGCCAGCAGTTACAAGCAGGGCACCGCTGGCTACACCTTC. The gene calls are TRBV6-5 and TRBJ1-2, with D tentatively TRBD1 (5 bases). Germline V gives CDR1 MNHEY, CDR2 SVGAGI. The CDR3 is 14 amino acids. Trimming removed 2 bases at V and 7 bases at J, with 14 bases between.

The count of this clone is one. V gene TRBV11-2 combines with J gene TRBJ1-5, with unresolved D. The germline CDR1 and CDR2 sequences are SGHAT and FQNNGV. Trimming removed 2 bases from V and 1 base from J, with 3 bases in between. This CDR3 contains 13 residues. This CDR3 reads CASSLWSNQPQHF. The CDR3 bases are TGTGCCAGCAGCTTATGGAGCAATCAGCCCCAGCATTTT.